Below are 28 T cell receptor beta chains sequenced from a single sample in a study of blood T cell repertoires in COVID-19. The assay was immunoSEQ multiplex PCR, and TCRdb's table has in-frame clones only and misses some. The sample has about 120,000 clones, around three quarters seen once; the top ten hold approximately 16%. The sample was peripheral blood. The receptors were sampled from a man aged 55-75 years with active or convalescent COVID-19.

V and J are TRBV3-1 (or the pseudogene TRBV3-2) and TRBJ1-4; no firm D call. V gave up 1 base and J gave up 7 bases, with 4 bases separating them. The CDR3 covers 12 residues. Germline V gene lookup returns CDR1 LGHDT and CDR2 YNNKEL (reference sequence). The CDR3 is CASSQASEKLFF. For the CDR3, the DNA is TGTGCCAGCAGCCAAGCGAGTGAAAAACTGTTTTTT.

The chain links TRBV6-2 or TRBV6-3 to TRBJ1-1; D is possibly TRBD1 (6 bases). The V end lost 0 bases, the J end lost 0 bases, and 11 bases lay between the germline ends. The CDR3 is made up of 16 amino acids. Germline assignment: CDR1 MNHEY and CDR2 SVGEGT. CDR3: CASSYSLDRMNTEAFF. CDR3 DNA sequence: TGTGCCAGCAGTTACTCTTTGGACAGAATGAACACTGAAGCTTTCTTT.

The chain recombines TRBV9 with TRBJ2-1; 14 nucleotides agree with TRBD2. Germline CDR1 is SGDLS and CDR2 is YYNGEE. This CDR3 has 15 amino acids. Unmatched junction bases numbered 3, after V lost 4 bases and J lost 6 bases. Here the CDR3 DNA reads TGTGCCAGCAGCTTCGGGACTAGCGGGAGCAATGAGCAGTTCTTC. It codes for CASSFGTSGSNEQFF. The entire variable domain, with the rest obtained from reference TRBV9 and TRBJ2-1, is as follows: DSGVTQTPKHLITATGQRVTLRCSPRSGDLSVYWYQQSLDQGLQFLIQYYNGEERAKGNILERFSAQQFPDLHSELNLSSLELGDSALYFCASSFGTSGSNEQFFGPGTRLTVL.

This rearrangement joins TRBV29-1 to TRBJ1-1; 8 bases are a match to TRBD1. CDR3 size: 12 residues. Trimming at V came to 8 bases and at J to 4 bases, leaving 6 bases not matched to a gene. CDR1 and CDR2 from the germline V gene are SQVTM and ANQGSEA. The chain's CDR3 is CSTRGQGTEAFF. As DNA, the CDR3 is TGCAGCACCAGGGGGCAGGGCACTGAAGCTTTCTTT.

This clone was detected only once. J is TRBJ2-1 and V is TRBV2, with 13 positions matching TRBD2. CDR3 length: 15 residues. Germline CDR1 SNHLY, CDR2 FYNNEI. With V trimmed by 5 bases and J by 8 bases, 6 bases remained unmatched. The DNA of the CDR3 is TGTGCCAGCAGTCCAACTAGCGGGAGGGCCCATGAGCAGTTCTTC. The encoded protein is CASSPTSGRAHEQFF. The full variable domain, rest sourced from reference TRBV2 and TRBJ2-1, is EPEVTQTPSHQVTQMGQEVILRCVPISNHLYFYWYRQILGQKVEFLVSFYNNEISEKSEIFDDQFSVERPDGSNFTLKIRSTKLEDSAMYFCASSPTSGRAHEQFFGPGTRLTVL.

The genes are TRBV27 and TRBJ2-6; D remains ambiguous. V lost 4 bases, J lost 0 bases, and 10 bases lay in between. Germline CDR1 and CDR2: MNHEY and SMNVEV (reference sequence). The CDR3 totals 16 residues. CDR3 sequence: CASSSQIPSGANVLTF. As DNA, the CDR3 is TGTGCCAGCAGTTCTCAGATTCCCTCTGGGGCCAACGTCCTGACTTTC.

The J gene is TRBJ2-3, the V gene TRBV18; possible D gene TRBD1, 6 bases. The germline V gene encodes CDR1 KGHSH and CDR2 LQKENI. The CDR3 sequence is 14 residues long. The ends were cut back, 6 bases at V and 0 bases at J, with 10 bases in the middle. The CDR3 is CASSLRGSTDTQYF. The CDR3 nucleotides read TGTGCCAGCTCCCTCAGGGGCAGCACAGATACGCAGTATTTT.

The sample holds many counts of this clone. This sequence joins TRBV2 and TRBJ1-2; D ambiguous. Germline CDR1 reads SNHLY; CDR2 reads FYNNEI. CDR3 length: 13 amino acids. Trimming took off 3 bases at V and 4 bases at J, with 9 bases between the two ends. The CDR3 sequence is CASSDMAGYGYTF. Here the CDR3 DNA reads TGTGCCAGCAGTGACATGGCAGGCTATGGCTACACCTTC.

V and J are TRBV5-5 and TRBJ2-1; 10 bases map to TRBD2. From germline, CDR1 is SGHKS and CDR2 YYEKEE (reference sequence). The CDR3 totals 17 residues. V lost 4 bases, J lost 6 bases, and 13 bases stayed unmatched. The CDR3: CASSMLAGGATGNEQFF. The CDR3 coding sequence is TGTGCCAGCAGCATGTTAGCGGGAGGTGCGACGGGCAATGAGCAGTTCTTC.

This clone was seen a few times. The chain links TRBV12-3 or TRBV12-4 to TRBJ2-5, with 9 bases identical to TRBD1. The CDR3 sequence is 13 residues long. V lost 5 bases and J lost 5; bases outside the gene matches: 3. The CDR3 nucleotides are TGTGCCAGCAGTGGGGGGACAGGGGAGACCCAGTACTTC. This codes for CASSGGTGETQYF.

This rearrangement joins TRBV13 to TRBJ2-5, with TRBD1 identical over 10 bases. Germline V gene data show CDR1 as PRHDT and CDR2 as FYEKMQ (reference sequence). The J segment lost 2 bases and the V segment lost 0 bases, leaving 3 bases of the junction unmatched. This CDR3 is 16 amino acids long. In DNA form, the CDR3 reads TGTGCCAGCAGCTTAGGTACGGGACAGGGGCAAGAGACCCAGTACTTC. Translated, it gives CASSLGTGQGQETQYF.

V is TRBV27 and J is TRBJ2-5; D is undetermined. CDR3 length: 15 amino acids. Trimming shortened V by 8 bases and J by 3 bases, and 19 bases separated the two germline ends. Germline V CDR1 and CDR2: MNHEY, SMNVEV (reference sequence). The CDR3: CASGRRSESKETQYF. CDR3 DNA sequence: TGTGCCAGCGGCCGTAGATCGGAGTCTAAAGAGACCCAGTACTTC.

The chain joins TRBV15 to TRBJ1-2, with a possible D match to TRBD1 (6 bases). Looked up from germline, CDR1 is LNHNV and CDR2 is YYDKDF (reference sequence). This CDR3 contains 13 residues. Trimming cost V 2 bases and J 5 bases, with 9 bases left between them. In DNA, the CDR3 is TGTGCCACCAGCAGACAGGGGCCATATGGCTACACCTTC. Protein product: CATSRQGPYGYTF.

CDR3 region: CASSSGTGYEQYF. The CDR3 DNA sequence: TGTGCCAGCAGCTCCGGGACAGGGTACGAGCAGTACTTC. The V call is TRBV11-3, the J call TRBJ2-7, with 9 bases aligning to TRBD1. CDR1 and CDR2 (germline): SGHNT, YENEEA. Trimming cost V 4 bases and J 4 bases; bases outside gene matches: 2. The CDR3 consists of 13 residues.

The V and J genes are TRBV28 and TRBJ1-5; a possible D gene is TRBD1 (6 bases). Germline loops: CDR1 MDHEN, CDR2 SYDVKM. This CDR3 has 13 residues. The V end lost 6 bases, the J end lost 2 bases, and 8 bases lay between the germline ends. CDR3 residues: CASSRQGNQPQHF. The CDR3 region has the DNA TGTGCCAGCAGCCGACAGGGCAATCAGCCCCAGCATTTT. Full variable domain (rest looked up from reference TRBV28 and TRBJ1-5): DVKVTQSSRYLVKRTGEKVFLECVQDMDHENMFWYRQDPGLGLRLIYFSYDVKMKEKGDIPEGYSVSREKKERFSLILESASTNQTSMYLCASSRQGNQPQHFGDGTRLSIL.

The chain couples TRBV5-8 to TRBJ1-5; D not resolved. Trimming pared 1 base from V and 1 base from J, leaving 12 bases between. Germline V gene data show CDR1 as SGHTS and CDR2 as YDEGEE. The CDR3 consists of 16 residues. CDR3: CASSLRVRGSNQPQHF. CDR3 nucleotides: TGTGCCAGCAGCTTGAGAGTCCGAGGAAGCAATCAGCCCCAGCATTTT.

The rearrangement uses TRBV7-2 and TRBJ2-1, with D hard to call. Trimming left V 1 base short and J 1 base short, with 11 bases between. This CDR3 is built from 16 residues. CDR1 and CDR2 from the germline V gene are SGHTA and FQGNSA. The CDR3 DNA reads as TGTGCCAGCAGCTTAGGCGGTCTAGTTTCCTACAATGAGCAGTTCTTC. It is translated as CASSLGGLVSYNEQFF.

This clone appeared a few times. The genes are TRBV10-3 and TRBJ2-1, with D maybe TRBD1 (5 bases). Looked up from germline, CDR1 is ENHRY and CDR2 is SYGVKD. Trimming removed 7 bases at V and 0 bases at J, with 7 bases between. This CDR3 region has 13 residues. CDR3 sequence: CAINQGSYNEQFF. Written as DNA, the CDR3 is TGTGCCATCAACCAGGGCTCCTACAATGAGCAGTTCTTC.

By share, this clone counts as medium-sized. This chain links TRBV19 with TRBJ2-5, with 8 bases identical to TRBD2. The CDR3 is 15 residues long. Looked up from germline, CDR1 is LNHDA and CDR2 is SQIVND (reference sequence). V was pared by 5 bases and J by 5 bases, with 10 bases of the junction left unmatched. This CDR3 reads CASSVAASGSETQYF. CDR3 sequence (DNA): TGTGCCAGTAGTGTAGCGGCTAGCGGGTCCGAGACCCAGTACTTC.

This clone was seen more than once but under ten times. This rearrangement joins TRBV5-1 to TRBJ1-1; D is unresolved. Trimming took 0 bases from V and 5 from J, leaving 8 bases between them. Germline lookup yields CDR1 SGHRS and CDR2 YFSETQ. CDR3 length equals 13 residues. This chain's CDR3 is CASSLDLRTEAFF. The CDR3 region has the DNA TGCGCCAGCAGCTTGGACCTCAGGACTGAAGCTTTCTTT.

V is TRBV5-1 and J is TRBJ2-7, with TRBD2 as a possible D gene (6 bases). The CDR3 totals 18 residues. The germline gives CDR1 SGHRS, CDR2 YFSETQ. V was clipped by 1 base and J by 2 bases, with 22 bases between them. The CDR3 spells CASSLPPLDQRVTYEQYF. In DNA, the CDR3 is TGCGCCAGCAGCTTGCCGCCCCTTGACCAGCGGGTTACCTACGAGCAGTACTTC.

The genes are TRBV21-1 and TRBJ2-1; TRBD2 is taken as the D call from the table, unchecked against the DNA. TRBV21-1 is a listed pseudogene. The CDR3 length is 19 residues. CDR3 protein: CASALRLAGRSDPISEQFF. The CDR3 bases are TGTGCCAGCGCCCTCCGCCTAGCGGGACGTTCTGACCCAATTTCTGAGCAGTTCTTC.

This sequence joins TRBV28 and TRBJ1-6, with TRBD1 identical over 7 bases. Trimming took 5 bases from V and 13 from J; bases not matched to a gene: 11. The germline gives CDR1 MDHEN, CDR2 SYDVKM. There are 14 residues in the CDR3. CDR3: CASSLDRAVIPLHF. In DNA, the CDR3 is TGTGCCAGCAGTCTAGACAGGGCGGTCATCCCCCTCCACTTT.

This chain uses TRBV7-9 with TRBJ2-7, with D perhaps TRBD2 (5 bases). This CDR3 is 14 amino acids long. Germline values: CDR1 SEHNR, CDR2 FQNEAQ (reference sequence). Trimming took off 4 bases at V and 6 bases at J, with 16 bases between the two ends. The CDR3 coding sequence is TGTGCCAGCAGCTCTATCCCGGGGAGCGGCGAGCAGTACTTC. Translation: CASSSIPGSGEQYF.

The rearrangement uses TRBV6-2 or TRBV6-3 and TRBJ1-6; TRBD1 agrees at 10 bases. Germline V gives CDR1 MNHEY, CDR2 SVGEGT. V gave up 2 bases and J gave up 9 bases; unmatched junction bases: 10. The CDR3 runs 17 residues. The CDR3 coding sequence is TGTGCCAGCAGTTACAGAGACAGGGGGCTATTGAGTTCACCCCTCCACTTT. It is translated as CASSYRDRGLLSSPLHF.

The chain uses TRBV28 and TRBJ2-5; the match to TRBD1 covers 8 bases. The CDR3 contains 17 residues. Germline assignment: CDR1 MDHEN and CDR2 SYDVKM. V lost 4 bases, J lost 5 bases, and 15 bases stayed unmatched. The CDR3 loop reads CASSSRHGQGSKETQYF. Here the CDR3 DNA reads TGTGCCAGCAGTTCCCGGCACGGACAGGGAAGTAAGGAGACCCAGTACTTC. Full variable domain (outside the CDR3, taken from reference TRBV28 and TRBJ2-5): DVKVTQSSRYLVKRTGEKVFLECVQDMDHENMFWYRQDPGLGLRLIYFSYDVKMKEKGDIPEGYSVSREKKERFSLILESASTNQTSMYLCASSSRHGQGSKETQYFGPGTRLLVL.

The chain carries TRBV5-4 and TRBJ2-6; D possibly corresponds to TRBD1 (6 bases). The CDR3 length is 15 residues. V lost 4 bases, J lost 2 bases, and 10 bases lay in between. Germline-derived CDR1 and CDR2 are SGHNT and YYREEE (reference sequence). The CDR3 loop reads CASSVGQTGANVLTF. The CDR3 DNA follows: TGTGCCAGCAGCGTAGGACAGACTGGGGCCAACGTCCTGACTTTC.

The table lists this clone with a few counts. This chain uses TRBV10-3 with TRBJ2-7, with 8 bases that match TRBD1. The V and J ends lost 3 bases and 4 bases, in that order; junction bases with no gene match: 2. The germline CDR1 and CDR2 sequences are ENHRY and SYGVKD. The CDR3 is 13 amino acids. The CDR3 spells CAISERTGYEQYF. The CDR3 DNA sequence: TGTGCCATCAGTGAAAGGACAGGGTACGAGCAGTACTTC.